This TCR beta chain was captured in a study of T cell responses to AZD1222 COVID-19 vaccine. General study points: Close to half of all spike-specific TCRs reportedly target regions of the variants that are unmutated. Spike-wide coverage was observed for vaccine-associated CD4 TCRs, with dominant responses at 160-218 and 743-854. It should be noted that donors were predominantly white British and more often female, and clonal diversity was possibly underestimated. Spike-specific TCR breadth and depth both grew after two AZD1222 doses.

This CDR3 has 15 amino acids. The J segment lost 0 bases and the V segment lost 5 bases, leaving 4 bases of the junction unmatched. Germline-derived CDR1 and CDR2 are MNHEY and SVGAGI. Regarding this clone: Its antigen is undetermined.

Assay used: immunoSEQ multiplex PCR; TCRdb lists only in-frame clones, some missing. The table lists some 150,000 clones, 85% to 95% of them singletons. This TCR was recovered from an adult in good health. The V and J genes are TRBV6-5 and TRBJ1-5, with 7 bases identical to TRBD1. The sample here was peripheral blood, taken on day 0 of MenACWY control vaccination. For the CDR3, the DNA is TGTGCCAGCAGTCGACAGGGTTCTAGCAATCAGCCCCAGCATTTT. Translation gives CASSRQGSSNQPQHF.